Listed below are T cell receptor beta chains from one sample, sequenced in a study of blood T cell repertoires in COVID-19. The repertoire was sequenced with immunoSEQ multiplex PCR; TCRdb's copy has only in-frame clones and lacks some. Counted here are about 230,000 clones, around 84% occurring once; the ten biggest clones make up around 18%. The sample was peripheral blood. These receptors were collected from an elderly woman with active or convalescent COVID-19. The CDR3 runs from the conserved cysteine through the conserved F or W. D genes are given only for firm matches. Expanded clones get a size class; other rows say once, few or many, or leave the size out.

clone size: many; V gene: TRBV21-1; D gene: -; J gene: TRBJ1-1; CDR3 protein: CASSTYWATWNTEAFF; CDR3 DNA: TGTGCCAGCAGCACTTACTGGGCCACATGGAACACTGAAGCTTTCTTT
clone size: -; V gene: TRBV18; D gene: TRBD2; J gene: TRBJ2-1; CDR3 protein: CASSLSGLAGGYNEQFF; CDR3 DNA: TGTGCCAGCTCCCTCTCCGGACTAGCGGGGGGATACAATGAGCAGTTCTTC
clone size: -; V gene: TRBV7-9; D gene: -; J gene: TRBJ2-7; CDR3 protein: CASSLEAGVSEQYF; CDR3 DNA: TGTGCCAGCAGCTTAGAGGCAGGGGTTTCCGAGCAGTACTTC
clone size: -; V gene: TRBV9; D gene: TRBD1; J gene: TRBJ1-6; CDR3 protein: CASSPTGLGNSPLHF; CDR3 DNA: TGTGCCAGCAGCCCGACAGGGCTGGGCAATTCACCCCTCCACTTT
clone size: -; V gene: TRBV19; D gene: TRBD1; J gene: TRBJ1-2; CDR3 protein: CASKGTGETYGYTF; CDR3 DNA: TGTGCCAGTAAAGGGACAGGGGAAACCTATGGCTACACCTTC
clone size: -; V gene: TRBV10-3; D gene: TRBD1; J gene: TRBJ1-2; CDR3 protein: CATGQGSSYGYTF; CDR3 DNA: TGTGCCACTGGACAGGGAAGTTCCTATGGCTACACCTTC
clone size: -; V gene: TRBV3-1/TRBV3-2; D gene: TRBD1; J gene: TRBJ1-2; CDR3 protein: CASSPSTGQGFYGYTF; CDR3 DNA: TGTGCCAGCAGCCCAAGTACGGGACAGGGGTTTTATGGCTACACCTTC
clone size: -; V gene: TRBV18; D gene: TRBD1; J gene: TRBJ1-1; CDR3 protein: CASSQDRDTEAFF; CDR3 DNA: TGTGCCAGCTCACAGGACAGGGACACTGAAGCTTTCTTT
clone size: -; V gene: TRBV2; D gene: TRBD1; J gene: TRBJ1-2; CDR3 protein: CASRDDREVRGYTF; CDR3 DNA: TGTGCCAGCAGAGACGACAGGGAGGTGCGGGGCTACACCTTC
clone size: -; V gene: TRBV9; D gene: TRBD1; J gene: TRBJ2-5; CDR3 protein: CASSVGTGGMETQYF; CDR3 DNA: TGTGCCAGCAGCGTAGGGACAGGGGGCATGGAGACCCAGTACTTC
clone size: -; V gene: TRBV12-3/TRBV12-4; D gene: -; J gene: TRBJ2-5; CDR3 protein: CASSGLAQETQYF; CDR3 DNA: TGTGCCAGCAGTGGTCTAGCCCAAGAGACCCAGTACTTC
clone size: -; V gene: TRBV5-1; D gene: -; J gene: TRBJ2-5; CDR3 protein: CASSLVGQFQETQYF; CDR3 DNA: TGCGCCAGCAGCTTGGTGGGGCAATTTCAAGAGACCCAGTACTTC
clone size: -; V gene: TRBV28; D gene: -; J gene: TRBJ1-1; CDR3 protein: CASRGRLSRSTEAFF; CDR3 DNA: TGTGCCAGCAGGGGCCGCCTCAGCAGAAGCACTGAAGCTTTCTTT
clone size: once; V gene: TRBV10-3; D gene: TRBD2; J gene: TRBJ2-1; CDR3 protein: CASSSGTSGPGGFF; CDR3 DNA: TGTGCCTCCAGTTCTGGGACTAGCGGACCGGGGGGGTTCTTC
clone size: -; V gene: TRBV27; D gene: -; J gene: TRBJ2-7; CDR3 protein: CASRRVSSYEQYF; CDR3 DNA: TGTGCCAGCAGGAGGGTTTCCTCCTACGAGCAGTACTTC
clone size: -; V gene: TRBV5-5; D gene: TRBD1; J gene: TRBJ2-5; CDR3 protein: CASRPTGTVQETQYF; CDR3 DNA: TGTGCCAGCAGGCCGACAGGGACAGTCCAAGAGACCCAGTACTTC
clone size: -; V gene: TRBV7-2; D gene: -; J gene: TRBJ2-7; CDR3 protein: CASRSQGSYEQYF; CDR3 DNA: TGTGCCAGCAGATCACAGGGTTCCTACGAGCAGTACTTC
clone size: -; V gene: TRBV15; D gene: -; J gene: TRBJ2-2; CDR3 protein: CATSEQQLAVGELFF; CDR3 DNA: TGTGCCACCAGCGAGCAACAGTTAGCGGTCGGGGAGCTGTTTTTT
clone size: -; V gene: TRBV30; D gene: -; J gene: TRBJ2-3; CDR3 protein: CAWSPPGDSFTDTQYF; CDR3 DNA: TGTGCCTGGAGTCCACCGGGGGATTCCTTCACAGATACGCAGTATTTT
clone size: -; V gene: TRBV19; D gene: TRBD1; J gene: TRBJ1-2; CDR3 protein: CASSIVGTVAFNYGYTF; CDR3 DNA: TGTGCCAGTAGTATAGTCGGGACAGTGGCCTTCAACTATGGCTACACCTTC
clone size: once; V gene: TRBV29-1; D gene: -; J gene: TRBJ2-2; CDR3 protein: CSAIQRGTGELFF; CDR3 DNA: TGCAGCGCTATTCAAAGAGGGACCGGGGAGCTGTTTTTT
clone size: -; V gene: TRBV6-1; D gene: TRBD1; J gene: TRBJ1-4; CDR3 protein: CASSAGTAATNEKLFF; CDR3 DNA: TGTGCCAGCAGTGCCGGGACAGCGGCAACTAATGAAAAACTGTTTTTT
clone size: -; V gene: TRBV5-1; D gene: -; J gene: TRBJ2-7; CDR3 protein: CASSRAASEYEQYF; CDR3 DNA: TGCGCCAGCAGCCGGGCGGCTAGCGAATACGAGCAGTACTTC
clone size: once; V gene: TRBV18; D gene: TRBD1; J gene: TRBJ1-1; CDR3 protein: CASSAPYRGTEAFF; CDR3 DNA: TGTGCCAGCTCCGCCCCCTACAGGGGAACTGAAGCTTTCTTT
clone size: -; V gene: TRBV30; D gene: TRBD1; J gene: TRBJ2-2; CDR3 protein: CAWRDRGVSTGELFF; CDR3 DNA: TGTGCCTGGAGGGACAGGGGAGTTTCCACCGGGGAGCTGTTTTTT
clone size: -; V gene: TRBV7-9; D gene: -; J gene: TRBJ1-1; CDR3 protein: CASSLRRDRASEAFF; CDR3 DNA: TGTGCCAGCAGCTTAAGGCGGGACCGTGCTTCAGAAGCTTTCTTT
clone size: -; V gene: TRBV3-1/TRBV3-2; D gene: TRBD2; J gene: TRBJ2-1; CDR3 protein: CASRDGLAGGHNEQFF; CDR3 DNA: TGTGCCAGCAGGGATGGACTAGCGGGGGGTCACAATGAGCAGTTCTTC
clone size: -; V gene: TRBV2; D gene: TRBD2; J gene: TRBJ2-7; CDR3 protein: CASSLRTSGAYEQYF; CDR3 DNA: TGTGCCAGCAGTCTGAGGACTAGCGGCGCCTACGAGCAGTACTTC
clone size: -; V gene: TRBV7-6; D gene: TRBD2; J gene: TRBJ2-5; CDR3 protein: CASSLVPGSGGAGTEAQYF; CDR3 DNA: TGTGCCAGCAGCTTAGTTCCAGGGAGCGGGGGGGCCGGAACCGAGGCCCAGTACTTC
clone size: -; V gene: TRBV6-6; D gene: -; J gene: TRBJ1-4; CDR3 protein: CASSRGQLATNEKLFF; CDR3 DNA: TGTGCCAGCAGCCGCGGACAGCTTGCAACTAATGAAAAACTGTTTTTT
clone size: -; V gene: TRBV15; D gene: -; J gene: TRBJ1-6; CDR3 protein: CATSQGRGYNSPLHF; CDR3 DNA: TGTGCCACCAGTCAAGGGAGGGGTTATAATTCACCCCTCCACTTT
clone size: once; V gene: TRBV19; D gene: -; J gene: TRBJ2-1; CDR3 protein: CASSPQSGADSWQFF; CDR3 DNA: TGTGCCAGTAGTCCACAGTCGGGAGCCGACTCTTGGCAGTTCTTC
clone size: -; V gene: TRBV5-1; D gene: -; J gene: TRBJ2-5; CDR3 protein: CASSFVTDQETQYF; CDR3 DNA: TGCGCCAGCAGCTTCGTGACAGACCAAGAGACCCAGTACTTC
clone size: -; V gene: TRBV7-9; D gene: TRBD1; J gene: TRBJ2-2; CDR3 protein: CASSLRTGSGELFF; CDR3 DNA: TGTGCCAGCAGCCTACGGACAGGTAGCGGGGAGCTGTTTTTT
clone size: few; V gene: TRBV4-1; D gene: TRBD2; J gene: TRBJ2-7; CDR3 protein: CASSPGGAVSYEQYF; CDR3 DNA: TGCGCCAGCAGTCCGGGGGGGGCTGTCTCCTACGAGCAGTACTTC
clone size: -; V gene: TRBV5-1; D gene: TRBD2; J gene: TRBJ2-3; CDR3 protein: CASSFWPLAGATGTDTQYF; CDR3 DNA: TGCGCCAGCAGCTTTTGGCCACTAGCGGGAGCCACTGGCACAGATACGCAGTATTTT
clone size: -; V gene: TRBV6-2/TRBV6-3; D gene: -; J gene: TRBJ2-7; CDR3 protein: CASSWDSRTEYF; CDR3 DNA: TGTGCCAGCAGTTGGGACTCGAGGACGGAATACTTC
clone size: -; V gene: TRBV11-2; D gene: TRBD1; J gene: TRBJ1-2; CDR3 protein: CASSPRGDSYGYTF; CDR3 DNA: TGTGCCAGCAGCCCAAGAGGGGACAGCTATGGCTACACCTTC
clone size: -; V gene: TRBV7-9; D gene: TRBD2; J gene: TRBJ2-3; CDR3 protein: CASSLTSGRPTDTQYF; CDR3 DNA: TGTGCCAGCAGCTTAACTAGCGGGAGGCCCACAGATACGCAGTATTTT
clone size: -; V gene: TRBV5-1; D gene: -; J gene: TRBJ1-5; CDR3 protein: CASSPEGNSNQPQHF; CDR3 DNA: TGCGCCAGCAGCCCGGAGGGAAATAGCAATCAGCCCCAGCATTTT
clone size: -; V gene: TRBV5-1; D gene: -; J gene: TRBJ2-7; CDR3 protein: CASSPRDMIHEQYF; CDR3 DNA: TGCGCCAGCAGTCCCCGGGACATGATACACGAGCAGTACTTC
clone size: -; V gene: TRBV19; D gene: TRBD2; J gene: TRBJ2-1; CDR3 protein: CASSYTWEGVNEQFF; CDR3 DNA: TGTGCCAGTAGCTATACGTGGGAGGGAGTCAATGAGCAGTTCTTC
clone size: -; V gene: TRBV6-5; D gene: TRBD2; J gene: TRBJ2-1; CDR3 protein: CASSGGTDYNEQFF; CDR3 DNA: TGTGCCAGCAGCGGGGGGACGGATTACAATGAGCAGTTCTTC
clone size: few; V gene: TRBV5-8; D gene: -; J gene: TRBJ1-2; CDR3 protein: CASSLAVRQPSYTF; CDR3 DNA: TGTGCCAGCAGCTTGGCAGTGCGGCAACCTAGCTACACCTTC
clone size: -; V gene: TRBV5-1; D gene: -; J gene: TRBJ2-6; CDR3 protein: CASSLAGVGANVLTF; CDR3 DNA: TGCGCCAGCAGCTTGGCGGGGGTCGGGGCCAACGTCCTGACTTTC
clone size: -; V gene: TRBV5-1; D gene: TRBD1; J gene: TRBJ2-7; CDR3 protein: CASSATGTGVHEQYF; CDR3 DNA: TGCGCCAGCAGCGCTACCGGGACAGGGGTTCACGAGCAGTACTTC